This TCR beta chain appears in the sequencing data of a study of T cell clonotyping in hematopoietic cell transplantation. In the study overall: Cytoreduction preceded collection of pretransplant recipient samples.

Time point noted: recipient sample about 28 days before transplant, after cytoreduction. Sequencing used immunoSEQ multiplex PCR; TCRdb keeps in-frame clones, though not all of them. Of some 7,000 clones listed, around nine tenths were seen once; the top ten hold approximately 4%. The CDR3 is made up of 15 amino acids. V gave up 1 base and J gave up 4 bases, with 14 bases separating them. Per the germline V gene, CDR1 is GTSNPN and CDR2 is SVGIG (reference sequence). The chain has TRBV30 and TRBJ1-3, with D tentatively TRBD1 (5 bases). Sequenced material: peripheral blood mononuclear cells, taken before stem cell transplant. The clonotype comes from a man in his thirties or forties with acute myeloid leukemia. Some clones in this sample may be carry-over from other donors' samples. Here the CDR3 reads CAWSAYSGSGNTIYF. The CDR3 DNA reads TGTGCCTGGAGTGCATACTCAGGGTCCGGAAACACCATATATTTT.